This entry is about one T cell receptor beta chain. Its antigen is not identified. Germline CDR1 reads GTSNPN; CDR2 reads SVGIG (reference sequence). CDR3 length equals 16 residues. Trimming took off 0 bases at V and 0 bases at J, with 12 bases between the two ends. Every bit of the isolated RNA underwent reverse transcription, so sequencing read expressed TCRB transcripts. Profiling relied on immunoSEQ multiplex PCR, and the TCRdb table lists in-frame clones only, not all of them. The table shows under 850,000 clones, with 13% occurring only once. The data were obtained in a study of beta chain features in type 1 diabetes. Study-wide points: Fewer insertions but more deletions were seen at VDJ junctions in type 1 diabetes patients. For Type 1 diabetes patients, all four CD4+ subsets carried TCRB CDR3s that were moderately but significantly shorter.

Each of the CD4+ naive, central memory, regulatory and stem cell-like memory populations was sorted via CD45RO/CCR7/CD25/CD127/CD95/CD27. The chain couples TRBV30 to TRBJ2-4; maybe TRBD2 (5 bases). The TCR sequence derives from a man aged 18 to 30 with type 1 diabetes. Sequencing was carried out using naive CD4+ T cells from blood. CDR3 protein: CAWSVQFAGAKNIQYF. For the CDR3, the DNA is TGTGCCTGGAGTGTACAATTTGCGGGAGCCAAAAACATTCAGTACTTC.